The sequence of this T cell receptor (beta chain) was determined in a study of blood T cell repertoires in COVID-19. Study context: T cells, B-cell-depleted T cells, or PBMCs supplied cDNA or gDNA.

Per the study methods: Scientists estimated how many nucleated cells there were by amplifying reference gene primers. TCRdb's table, derived via immunoSEQ multiplex PCR, lists solely in-frame clones and lacks some. From that table come the V and J calls and clone size; the DNA was used to work out D and trimming. Counted here are 150,000 to 200,000 clones, 85% to 95% occurring once; the ten biggest clones make up 0.6% to 0.9%. The CDR3 extends over 14 amino acids. V was cut by 7 bases and J by 5 bases, with 15 bases left in between. Germline V gene sequence: CDR1 MNHEY, CDR2 SMNVEV (reference sequence). This clone occurred once.

The chain uses TRBV27 and TRBJ1-5; weak D call: TRBD1 (6 bases). Material for sequencing was peripheral blood. The TCR sequence derives from a young man with COVID-19, enrolled during active disease. CDR3 DNA: TGTGCCAGCAAATGGGACTACAGGGATCAGCCCCAGCATTTT. It codes for CASKWDYRDQPQHF.